A selection of T cell receptor beta chains follows, all from one sample in a study of OX40 agonist ivuxolimab in advanced cancers. Produced via immunoSEQ multiplex PCR; TCRdb's table is partial and in-frame only. Among 52,000 or so clones, approximately 86% were seen once, and the ten largest hold roughly 10%. The material was CD4+ or CD8+ T cells sorted from blood, obtained in a trial of the OX40 agonist ivuxolimab. These receptors originate from an adult with an advanced solid tumor such as melanoma, head and neck, liver or kidney cancer. Each CDR3 is given with its conserved first and last residue. D genes are given only for firm matches. The size of a clone is reported for some rows only, either as once, few or many, or as a class for expanded clones.

CDR3 protein: CAWSVGGGEKLFF
CDR3 DNA: TGTGCCTGGAGTGTTGGGGGGGGTGAAAAACTGTTTTTT
V gene: TRBV30
clone size: .
CDR3 length: 13
D gene: .
J gene: TRBJ1-4

CDR3 protein: CASSPGSSGRYNEQFF
CDR3 DNA: TGTGCCAGCTCACCTGGCTCTAGCGGGAGGTACAATGAGCAGTTCTTC
V gene: TRBV18
clone size: .
CDR3 length: 16
D gene: TRBD2
J gene: TRBJ2-1

CDR3 protein: CASSQVADTEAFF
CDR3 DNA: TGTGCCAGCAGCCAAGTGGCCGACACTGAAGCTTTCTTT
V gene: TRBV4-2
clone size: .
CDR3 length: 13
D gene: .
J gene: TRBJ1-1

CDR3 protein: CASSSEGAEQETQYF
CDR3 DNA: TGTGCCAGCAGCTCGGAGGGGGCGGAACAAGAGACCCAGTACTTC
V gene: TRBV7-9
clone size: once
CDR3 length: 15
D gene: .
J gene: TRBJ2-5

CDR3 protein: CASSYSALAGVEQYF
CDR3 DNA: TGTGCCAGCAGTTACTCCGCTCTAGCGGGAGTCGAGCAGTACTTC
V gene: TRBV6-5
clone size: .
CDR3 length: 15
D gene: TRBD2
J gene: TRBJ2-7

CDR3 protein: CASSPLHNNEQFF
CDR3 DNA: TGTGCCAGCAGTCCCCTCCATAACAATGAGCAGTTCTTC
V gene: TRBV28
clone size: .
CDR3 length: 13
D gene: .
J gene: TRBJ2-1

CDR3 protein: CASREAGTYRPAAF
CDR3 DNA: TGTGCCAGTAGAGAAGCCGGGACATACCGCCCCGCCGCCTTC
V gene: TRBV19
clone size: .
CDR3 length: 14
D gene: .
J gene: TRBJ1-2

CDR3 protein: CASSKARGQGRNYEQYF
CDR3 DNA: TGTGCCAGCAGCAAAGCCAGAGGACAGGGGAGAAACTACGAGCAGTACTTC
V gene: TRBV21-1
clone size: .
CDR3 length: 17
D gene: .
J gene: TRBJ2-7

CDR3 protein: CASNLNFGYTF
CDR3 DNA: TGTGCCAGCAACCTAAATTTTGGCTACACCTTC
V gene: TRBV7-3
clone size: .
CDR3 length: 11
D gene: .
J gene: TRBJ1-2

CDR3 protein: CASSVERDKRQFF
CDR3 DNA: TGTGCCAGCAGCGTAGAAAGGGACAAGAGGCAGTTCTTC
V gene: TRBV9
clone size: .
CDR3 length: 13
D gene: .
J gene: TRBJ2-1